The 24 T cell receptor beta chains listed next were all sequenced from one sample in a study of T cells in Graves' hyperthyroidism and ophthalmopathy (dated by TCRdb to about 2019). Library prep was done by multiplex PCR. Sequencing instrument: Illumina HiSeq 2000. Amplification of TCR beta CDR3 regions was carried out from RNA transcripts. For the first round of RT-PCR on the TCR CDR3, the HTBI primer set was used together with the Qiagen OneStep RT-PCR kit. TCRdb applied fastp at Q25 and MiXCR to the public reads, then kept only in-frame beta chains. Each entry merges the rows of one CDR3 protein and shows their most common DNA and genes. The sample table records about 560,000 distinct CDR3 sequences; 16% of these occur just once. Under 20% of the sample is in the top ten clones. Sequenced input: blood. Receptors were obtained from a woman between 18 and 30 years old with Graves' hyperthyroidism.

The sample holds a few counts of this clonotype. The chain carries TRBV7-2 and TRBJ2-2; the D is unclear. The V end lost 5 bases, the J end lost 0 bases, and 10 bases lay between the germline ends. Germline CDR1 and CDR2: SGHTA and FQGNSA. This CDR3 spans 15 amino acids. Written as DNA, the CDR3 is TGTGCCAGCAGCGCCGTTTTAGCGAACACCGGGGAGCTGTTTTTT. Its translation: CASSAVLANTGELFF.

This chain links TRBV14 with TRBJ2-2; D unresolved. The germline V gene encodes CDR1 SGHDN and CDR2 FVKESK. The V end lost 1 base, the J end lost 8 bases, and 8 bases lay between the germline ends. The CDR3 loop spans 13 amino acids. The CDR3 protein is CASSQVMEGELFF. DNA for the CDR3: TGTGCCAGCAGCCAAGTTATGGAGGGGGAGCTGTTTTTT.

This clonotype showed up many times. V gene TRBV30 combines with J gene TRBJ1-2; D is uncertain. The V gene lost 2 bases and the J gene lost 4 bases, with 8 bases spanning the gap. Germline CDR1 is GTSNPN and CDR2 is SVGIG (reference sequence). CDR3 length: 12 amino acids. In DNA form, the CDR3 reads TGTGCCTGGAGTCGGGAGAGCTATGGCTACACCTTC. This translates into CAWSRESYGYTF.

Many counts were recorded for this clonotype. V gene TRBV24-1 combines with J gene TRBJ2-3; 9 nucleotides match TRBD1. Germline V lookup: CDR1 KGHDR, CDR2 SFDVKD. The CDR3 length is 17 residues. The J segment lost 0 bases and the V segment lost 4 bases, leaving 7 bases of the junction unmatched. The CDR3 reads CATSDPGTGTSTDTQYF. The CDR3 DNA reads as TGTGCCACCAGTGACCCCGGGACAGGGACTAGCACAGATACGCAGTATTTT.

Comment on this clonotype: A read error is possible here, since a much larger clone lies one base away. The chain recombines TRBV27 with TRBJ2-1; D might be TRBD1 or TRBD2, each matching 7 bases. V gave up 6 bases and J gave up 6 bases, with 18 bases separating them. This CDR3 is built from 15 residues. CDR1 MNHEY and CDR2 SMNVEV come from the germline V gene (reference sequence). The CDR3 sequence: CASRTRQGGSNEQFF. For the CDR3, the DNA is TGTGCCAGCAGGACGAGACAGGGAGGGAGCAATGAGCAGTTCTTC.

This clonotype was recorded at least ten times. This sequence joins TRBV5-5 and TRBJ2-5; D not resolved. The V end lost 2 bases, the J end lost 5 bases, and 13 bases lay between the germline ends. CDR1 and CDR2 from the germline V gene are SGHKS and YYEKEE (reference sequence). This CDR3 contains 14 residues. CDR3 residues: CASSFSAQGETQYF. The CDR3 DNA follows: TGTGCCAGCAGCTTTTCAGCTCAAGGGGAGACCCAGTACTTC.

CDR3 residues: CATSRDLDDNEQFF. Written as DNA, the CDR3 is TGTGCCACCAGCAGAGACCTGGACGACAATGAGCAGTTCTTC. The chain has TRBV15 and TRBJ2-1; D remains unclear. There are 14 residues in the CDR3. The germline V and J ends were trimmed by 0 bases and 5 bases, with 8 bases remaining between them. CDR1 is LNHNV, CDR2 YYDKDF, per germline (reference sequence).

This clonotype appeared a few times. This rearrangement joins TRBV19 to TRBJ2-3, with 12 bases matching TRBD2. The CDR3 consists of 20 residues. The J segment lost 0 bases and the V segment lost 0 bases, leaving 10 bases of the junction unmatched. From germline, CDR1 is LNHDA and CDR2 SQIVND (reference sequence). In nucleotides, the CDR3 is TGTGCCAGTAGTATAGAGGTGATACTAGCGGGGGGCGTAAGCACAGATACGCAGTATTTT. This encodes CASSIEVILAGGVSTDTQYF. Full variable domain (rest looked up from reference TRBV19 and TRBJ2-3): DGGITQSPKYLFRKEGQNVTLSCEQNLNHDAMYWYRQDPGQGLRLIYYSQIVNDFQKGDIAEGYSVSREKKESFPLTVTSAQKNPTAFYLCASSIEVILAGGVSTDTQYFGPGTRLTVL.

Many counts were recorded for this clonotype. J is TRBJ2-1 and V is TRBV6-1; D is ambiguous. The CDR3 length is 15 residues. The V gene's germline CDR1 is MNHNS and CDR2 SASEGT. The ends were cut back, 5 bases at V and 5 bases at J, with 16 bases in the middle. The CDR3 nucleotides read TGTGCCAGCAGTCCCCCCCTGCCATGGCACAATGAGCAGTTCTTC. Its protein product is CASSPPLPWHNEQFF.

The rearrangement joins TRBV30 to TRBJ2-7; the D gene is possibly TRBD2 (7 bases). Trimming shortened V by 4 bases and J by 5 bases, and 21 bases separated the two germline ends. Per germline, CDR1 GTSNPN and CDR2 SVGIG (reference sequence). This CDR3 has 15 residues. As DNA, the CDR3 is TGTGCCTGGAACCCTTCATACCGGGGGGCCCACGAGCAGTACTTC. Encoded protein: CAWNPSYRGAHEQYF.

This clonotype was picked up a small number of times. V usage is TRBV20-1 and J usage is TRBJ1-6; 8 bases line up with TRBD1. The CDR3 totals 13 residues. V was clipped by 6 bases and J by 9 bases; unmatched bases: 7. Germline assignment: CDR1 DFQATT and CDR2 SNEGSKA (reference sequence). The CDR3 here is CSARQGRSSPLHF. CDR3 nucleotides: TGCAGTGCCAGACAGGGGAGGAGTTCACCCCTCCACTTT.

This rearrangement joins TRBV20-1 to TRBJ1-4; TRBD1 matches at 11 bases. Germline V gives CDR1 DFQATT, CDR2 SNEGSKA (reference sequence). J was trimmed by 4 bases and V by 2 bases; bases with no gene match: 6. CDR3 length: 16 residues. As DNA, the CDR3 is TGCAGTGCTAGAACTGGACAGGGGGCCAGTAATGAAAAACTGTTTTTT. Its protein is CSARTGQGASNEKLFF.

The chain carries TRBV12-3 or TRBV12-4 and TRBJ2-3; D perhaps matches TRBD2 (5 bases). Trimming removed 2 bases at V and 0 bases at J, with 12 bases between. CDR3 length equals 16 residues. CDR3 amino acids: CASSLRGIPSTDTQYF. CDR3 bases: TGTGCCAGCAGTTTACGGGGTATCCCTAGCACAGATACGCAGTATTTT.

This clonotype was counted many times. The chain links TRBV28 to TRBJ1-1, with 8 bases aligning to TRBD1. CDR1 is MDHEN and CDR2 is SYDVKM in the germline V gene. V was clipped by 6 bases and J by 1 base; unmatched bases: 10. This CDR3 has 16 amino acids. The CDR3: CASRIQGANGNTEAFF. In nucleotides, the CDR3 is TGTGCCAGCAGGATCCAGGGGGCTAATGGGAACACTGAAGCTTTCTTT.

The J gene is TRBJ1-1, the V gene TRBV4-1; 8 bases match TRBD1. The CDR3 has 13 amino acids. CDR1 and CDR2 from the germline V gene are MGHRA and YSYEKL. V was pared by 1 base and J by 8 bases, with 3 bases of the junction left unmatched. CDR3 coding DNA: TGCGCCAGCAGCCAAGGCGCAGGGGGCGAAGCTTTCTTT. It is translated as CASSQGAGGEAFF.

Ten or more counts support this clonotype. The chain uses TRBV5-1 and TRBJ1-2, with D possibly TRBD1 on 6 matching bases. This CDR3 comprises 16 residues. V lost 5 bases, J lost 3 bases, and 20 bases lay in between. Germline values: CDR1 SGHRS, CDR2 YFSETQ. CDR3 nucleotide sequence: TGCGCCAGCAGGGACCTCACAGGGATGGGGGACTATGGCTACACCTTC. Translation gives CASRDLTGMGDYGYTF.

This clonotype was counted at least ten times. The rearrangement uses TRBV6-1 and TRBJ2-7, with TRBD1 as a possible D gene (5 bases). From germline, CDR1 is MNHNS and CDR2 SASEGT. There are 13 residues in the CDR3. Trimming removed 5 bases from V and 2 bases from J, with 10 bases in between. The CDR3 sequence: CASSTDSAYEQYF. In DNA, the CDR3 is TGTGCCAGCAGTACTGACAGCGCCTACGAGCAGTACTTC.

In its sample, this clonotype was seen many times. The J gene is TRBJ1-2, the V gene TRBV5-1; 12 bases match TRBD1. Germline CDR1 and CDR2: SGHRS and YFSETQ. Trimming took 4 bases from V and 7 from J; bases not matched to a gene: 5. The CDR3 loop spans 14 amino acids. For the CDR3, the DNA is TGCGCCAGCAGCGCGGGGACAGGGGGCTTTGGCTACACCTTC. Protein product: CASSAGTGGFGYTF.

At least ten counts were recorded for this clonotype. The rearrangement joins TRBV20-1 to TRBJ2-3; 9 bases line up with TRBD2. In germline, CDR1 is DFQATT, CDR2 SNEGSKA (reference sequence). CDR3 length: 18 residues. With V trimmed by 0 bases and J by 3 bases, 13 bases remained unmatched. CDR3: CSARDPWRGGSRTDTQYF. The CDR3 DNA reads as TGCAGTGCTAGAGATCCTTGGCGGGGGGGCAGTAGGACAGATACGCAGTATTTT.

In this sample, this clonotype turned up a few times. This chain joins TRBV4-1 and TRBJ1-5; D uncertain. V dropped 1 base and J dropped 3 bases, with 10 bases sitting between them. This CDR3 region has 15 residues. The germline V gene encodes CDR1 MGHRA and CDR2 YSYEKL. In nucleotides, the CDR3 is TGCGCCAGCAGCCAAGTGGCGGGCATCAATCAGCCCCAGCATTTT. It is translated as CASSQVAGINQPQHF.

The rearrangement joins TRBV7-9 to TRBJ1-2; D is unclear. From germline, CDR1 is SEHNR and CDR2 FQNEAQ (reference sequence). V lost 5 bases and J 3 bases, leaving 10 bases between the germline ends. CDR3 length equals 13 residues. CDR3 region: CASSPPDYYGYTF. The CDR3 nucleotides are TGTGCCAGCAGCCCCCCTGACTACTATGGCTACACCTTC.

The sample holds a few counts of this clonotype. The J gene is TRBJ2-7, the V gene TRBV5-5, with D possibly matching TRBD2 (6 bases). V shed 3 bases and J shed 5 bases, with 18 bases lying between them. The CDR3 spans 15 residues. Germline CDR1 reads SGHKS; CDR2 reads YYEKEE (reference sequence). CDR3 sequence reads: CASSYRALGGNEQYF. The CDR3, as DNA: TGTGCCAGCAGCTACCGGGCCCTCGGGGGAAACGAGCAGTACTTC.

This clonotype has more than one count but fewer than ten. This chain connects TRBV3-1 to TRBJ2-5; 10 nucleotides align to TRBD1. Per the germline V gene, CDR1 is LGHDT and CDR2 is YNNKEL (reference sequence). With 8 bases clipped from V and 4 bases from J, the junction kept 7 bases outside the gene matches. The CDR3 consists of 14 residues. The CDR3 nucleotides are TGTGCCAGCCAAAGAGACAGGGGGCGAGAGACCCAGTACTTC. It translates to CASQRDRGRETQYF.

At least ten counts were recorded for this clonotype. The gene calls are TRBV12-3 or TRBV12-4 and TRBJ1-2; 9 bases line up with TRBD1. The trim removed 5 bases at V and 4 bases at J, leaving 8 bases unmatched. This CDR3 has 15 amino acids. The CDR3 DNA is TGTGCCAGCAGTCCCCCCGGGACAGGGACCTATGGCTACACCTTC. Translating gives CASSPPGTGTYGYTF.